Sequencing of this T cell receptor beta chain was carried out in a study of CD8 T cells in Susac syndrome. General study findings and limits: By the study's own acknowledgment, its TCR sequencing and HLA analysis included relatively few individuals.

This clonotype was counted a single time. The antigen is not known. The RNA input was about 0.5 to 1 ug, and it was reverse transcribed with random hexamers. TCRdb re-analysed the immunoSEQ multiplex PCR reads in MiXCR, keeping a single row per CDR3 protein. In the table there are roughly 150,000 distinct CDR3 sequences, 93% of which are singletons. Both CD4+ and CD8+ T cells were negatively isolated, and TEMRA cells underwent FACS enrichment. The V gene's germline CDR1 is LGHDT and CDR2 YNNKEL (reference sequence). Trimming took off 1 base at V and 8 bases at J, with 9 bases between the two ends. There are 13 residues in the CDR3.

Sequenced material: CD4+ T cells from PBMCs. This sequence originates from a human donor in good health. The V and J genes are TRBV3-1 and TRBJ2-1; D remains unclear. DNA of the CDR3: TGTGCCAGCAGCCAAGCGCGTCAGGATGAGCAGTTCTTC. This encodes CASSQARQDEQFF.